This TCR beta chain was captured in a study of T cells in Graves' hyperthyroidism and ophthalmopathy. This clonotype has ten or more counts. The TCR beta CDR3 regions underwent amplification using RNA transcripts as the source. Initially, a first-round RT-PCR of the TCR CDR3 employed the HTBI primer set. TCRdb fed the multiplex PCR reads into MiXCR, producing one record per CDR3 protein. The sample records hundreds of thousands of distinct CDR3 sequences, more than 15% being singletons. The length of the CDR3 is 15 residues. Germline lookup yields CDR1 SGHRS and CDR2 YFSETQ. V shed 4 bases, J shed 1 base, and the junction held 8 bases outside the gene matches. With a duration under 2 months, the hyperthyroidism was newly diagnosed in patients aged 18 to 65.

Input material: blood. The receptor's source is a woman between 18 and 29 years old with Graves' hyperthyroidism that later progressed to Graves' ophthalmopathy. V usage is TRBV5-1 and J usage is TRBJ2-7; 7 bases agree with TRBD1. The CDR3 sequence: CASSISGTESYEQYF. DNA for the CDR3: TGCGCCAGCAGCATTTCCGGGACAGAGTCCTACGAGCAGTACTTC. The full variable domain, in which reference TRBV5-1 and TRBJ2-7 provide the parts outside the CDR3, is KAGVTQTPRYLIKTRGQQVTLSCSPISGHRSVSWYQQTPGQGLQFLFEYFSETQRNKGNFPGRFSGRQFSNSRSEMNVSTLELGDSALYLCASSISGTESYEQYFGPGTRLTVT.